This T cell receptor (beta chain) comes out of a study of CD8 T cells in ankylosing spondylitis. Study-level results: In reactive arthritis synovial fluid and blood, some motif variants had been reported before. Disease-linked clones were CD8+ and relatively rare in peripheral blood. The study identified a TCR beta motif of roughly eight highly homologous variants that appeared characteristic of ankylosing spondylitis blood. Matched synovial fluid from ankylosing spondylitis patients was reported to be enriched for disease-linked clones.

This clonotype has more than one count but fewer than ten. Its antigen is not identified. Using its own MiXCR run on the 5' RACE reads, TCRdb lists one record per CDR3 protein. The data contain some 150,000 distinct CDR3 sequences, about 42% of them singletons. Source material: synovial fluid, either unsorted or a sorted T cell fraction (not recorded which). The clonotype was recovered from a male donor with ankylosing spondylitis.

This CDR3 is CASSVGLAGETGRNEQFF. The CDR3 nucleotides read TGTGCCAGCAGCGTAGGACTAGCGGGAGAAACCGGTAGAAATGAGCAGTTCTTC. This rearrangement joins TRBV11-1 to TRBJ2-1; TRBD2 matches at 13 bases. The CDR3 has 18 residues. Germline CDR1 reads SGHAT; CDR2 reads FQDESV (reference sequence). The V segment lost 5 bases and the J segment 7 bases; nucleotides outside the gene matches: 14.